These T cell receptor beta chains were read from a single sample in a study of PD-1 blockade in classical Hodgkin lymphoma. Assay used: immunoSEQ multiplex PCR; TCRdb lists only in-frame clones, some missing. The top ten hold over 1.3% of the sample, which has 2,500 to 3,000 clones, 65% to 90% seen once. The specimen comprised CD4+ T cells from blood, sampled at baseline. These receptors all come from a human donor with classical Hodgkin lymphoma. The CDR3 runs from the conserved cysteine through the conserved F or W.

J,V,CDR3
TRBJ2-4,TRBV7-2,CASRAGGSKNIQYF
TRBJ2-4,TRBV7-2,CASSPTLGRTLAKNIQYF
TRBJ2-2,TRBV18,CASSPAGITGELFF
TRBJ1-6,TRBV14,CASSQAGNLYNSPLHF
TRBJ1-1,TRBV19,CASSRDIYRYTEAFF
TRBJ2-1,TRBV2,CASRLSGLAGGNEQFF
TRBJ2-1,TRBV25-1,CASSEWGGKASSYNEQFF
TRBJ2-7,TRBV10-3,CAIRSQPFYEQYF
TRBJ1-1,TRBV28,CAGSRGGNTEAFF
TRBJ2-7,TRBV7-2,CASSASREKVLYEQYF
TRBJ2-3,TRBV4-3,CASSQDWGQGAADTQYF
TRBJ2-1,TRBV7-9,CASSLGLAGSRDNEQFF